This TCR beta chain derives from a study of cytomegalovirus exposure and HLA in healthy donors. Using immunoSEQ multiplex PCR, the repertoire was profiled, and TCRdb retains in-frame clones only, with some absent. The data hold a few hundred thousand clones, with around 85% observed a single time. The sequenced material came from PBMCs. The receptor comes from a woman aged 18 to 35 in good health and CMV-seronegative.

CDR3 nucleotides: TGCAGCGTTGGGGGAGGGAGCTCCTACGAGCAGTACTTC. It yields the protein CSVGGGSSYEQYF. The chain carries TRBV29-1 and TRBJ2-7; 7 bases agree with TRBD2. The CDR3 is made up of 13 amino acids. V trimming: 4 bases; J trimming: 0 bases; junction bases outside the gene matches: 3. CDR1 SQVTM and CDR2 ANQGSEA come from the germline V gene.